Listed below are T cell receptor beta chains from one sample, sequenced in a study of cytomegalovirus exposure and HLA in healthy donors. Sequencing was performed with immunoSEQ multiplex PCR; in TCRdb, only in-frame clones are kept and a portion is missing. The sample shows 90,000 to 120,000 clones, about three quarters of them seen only once. The specimen sequenced was PBMCs. The receptor source for this set is a man aged 55-75 years in good health and CMV-seropositive. Each CDR3 is given without its conserved first and last residue.

cdr3_length: 12; v_call: TRBV19; cdr3_aa: ASTAGSSYNEQF
cdr3_length: 10; v_call: TRBV5-1; cdr3_aa: ASSLSYNEQF
cdr3_length: 13; v_call: TRBV9; cdr3_aa: ASSPGHLNTGELF
cdr3_length: 14; v_call: TRBV5-1; cdr3_aa: ASSGARGNIQETQY
cdr3_length: 14; v_call: TRBV27; cdr3_aa: ASSQTAGSADYGYT
cdr3_length: 11; v_call: TRBV27; cdr3_aa: ASSLSAGQPQH
cdr3_length: 12; v_call: TRBV19; cdr3_aa: ASSMHGQVQEAF
cdr3_length: 13; v_call: TRBV6-5; cdr3_aa: ASSYSPGVNEKLF
cdr3_length: 13; v_call: TRBV7-6; cdr3_aa: ASSSSTGSGNTIY
cdr3_length: 9; v_call: TRBV29-1; cdr3_aa: SVVGGTEAF
cdr3_length: 13; v_call: TRBV2; cdr3_aa: ASSSTSGATGELF
cdr3_length: 13; v_call: TRBV9; cdr3_aa: ASSFSTGGNSPLH
cdr3_length: 13; v_call: TRBV25-1; cdr3_aa: ASSVGTTVTDTQY
cdr3_length: 13; v_call: TRBV5-4; cdr3_aa: ASSAGLADQETQY
cdr3_length: 11; v_call: TRBV5-4; cdr3_aa: ASSSGTWEAQY
cdr3_length: 13; v_call: TRBV19; cdr3_aa: ASSAFDRPFYGYT
cdr3_length: 13; v_call: TRBV2; cdr3_aa: ASSPRQGLNEKLF
cdr3_length: 13; v_call: TRBV9; cdr3_aa: ASSLRDRLDTEAF
cdr3_length: 13; v_call: TRBV9; cdr3_aa: ASSARTGDGNTIY
cdr3_length: 14; v_call: TRBV6-1; cdr3_aa: ASREGWRGGPDTQY
cdr3_length: 11; v_call: TRBV7-3; cdr3_aa: ASSSNPNYGYT
cdr3_length: 14; v_call: TRBV11-3; cdr3_aa: ASSLGGGGGTDTQY
cdr3_length: 14; v_call: TRBV11-3; cdr3_aa: ASSSRSGGLQETQY
cdr3_length: 13; v_call: TRBV6-5; cdr3_aa: ASSRLGGLGNTIY
cdr3_length: 12; v_call: TRBV5-1; cdr3_aa: ASSGGQGDQPQH
cdr3_length: 13; v_call: TRBV9; cdr3_aa: ASSVGGGPLNEQF
cdr3_length: 13; v_call: TRBV10-2; cdr3_aa: ASSESWTGRGWQY
cdr3_length: 12; v_call: TRBV7-9; cdr3_aa: ASSTRQGNTEAF
cdr3_length: 13; v_call: TRBV19; cdr3_aa: ASNSGTRPYNEQF
cdr3_length: 13; v_call: TRBV5-1; cdr3_aa: ASSPRAGSDTEAF
cdr3_length: 11; v_call: TRBV6-5; cdr3_aa: ASGQWALQPQH
cdr3_length: 12; v_call: TRBV19; cdr3_aa: ATQRQSSYNEQF
cdr3_length: 13; v_call: TRBV2; cdr3_aa: ASSLGTGWSETQY
cdr3_length: 14; v_call: TRBV27; cdr3_aa: ASSFRTSSYNSPLH
cdr3_length: 11; v_call: TRBV6-1; cdr3_aa: ASRTQHSGELF
cdr3_length: 11; v_call: TRBV6-5; cdr3_aa: ASRAGTAEKLF
cdr3_length: 17; v_call: TRBV2; cdr3_aa: ASSDLVGALEVSYNEQF
cdr3_length: 14; v_call: TRBV5-1; cdr3_aa: ASSFDPGGRTDTQY
cdr3_length: 15; v_call: TRBV5-4; cdr3_aa: ASSPRGLVGYRDEQF
cdr3_length: 11; v_call: TRBV5-4; cdr3_aa: ASSLAGHGEQY
cdr3_length: 10; v_call: TRBV11-2; cdr3_aa: ASSQDRLQLF
cdr3_length: 12; v_call: TRBV10-3; cdr3_aa: AISGGGSGTEAF
cdr3_length: 9; v_call: TRBV10-2; cdr3_aa: ASCGGNEQF
cdr3_length: 13; v_call: TRBV6-4; cdr3_aa: ASSVLAGGYNEQF
cdr3_length: 14; v_call: TRBV5-1; cdr3_aa: ASSLVKASGGNEQF
cdr3_length: 15; v_call: TRBV5-1; cdr3_aa: ASSLPSASGGSYEQY
cdr3_length: 10; v_call: TRBV10-1; cdr3_aa: ASGQGTETQY
cdr3_length: 13; v_call: TRBV10-1; cdr3_aa: ASTPGQGAVGELF
cdr3_length: 10; v_call: TRBV6-5; cdr3_aa: ASSRGLSEAF
cdr3_length: 13; v_call: TRBV7-2; cdr3_aa: ASSLGTFGGNEQF
cdr3_length: 14; v_call: TRBV5-1; cdr3_aa: ASSLAKAGYNSPLH
cdr3_length: 13; v_call: TRBV19; cdr3_aa: ASSGGQGSPYEQY
cdr3_length: 10; v_call: TRBV7-2; cdr3_aa: ASSRTGGNHT
cdr3_length: 14; v_call: TRBV4-2; cdr3_aa: ASSPRRGSGANVLT
cdr3_length: 12; v_call: TRBV5-1; cdr3_aa: ASSLGGKDQPQH
cdr3_length: 13; v_call: TRBV5-4; cdr3_aa: ASSLEAGLTGELF
cdr3_length: 11; v_call: TRBV19; cdr3_aa: ASSFGQPYEAF
cdr3_length: 15; v_call: TRBV28; cdr3_aa: ASSLVGQGTGAYGYT
cdr3_length: 14; v_call: TRBV5-6; cdr3_aa: ASSFSIAGVQETQY